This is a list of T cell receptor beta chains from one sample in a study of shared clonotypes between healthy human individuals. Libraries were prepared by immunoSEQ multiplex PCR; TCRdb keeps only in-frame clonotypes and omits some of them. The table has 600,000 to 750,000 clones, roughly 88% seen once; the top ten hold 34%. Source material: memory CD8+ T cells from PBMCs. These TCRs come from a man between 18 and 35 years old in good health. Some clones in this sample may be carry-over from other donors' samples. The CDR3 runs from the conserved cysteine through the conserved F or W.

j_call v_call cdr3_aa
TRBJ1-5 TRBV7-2 CASSPGVPQPQHF
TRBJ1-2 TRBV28 CASSLSRAAYGYTF
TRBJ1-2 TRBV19 CASSIGTGGYGYTF
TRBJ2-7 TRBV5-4 CASSPTGLGGEQYF
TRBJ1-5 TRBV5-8 CASSSGPWGNQPQHF
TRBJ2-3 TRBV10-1 CASSPGAPLGTDTQYF
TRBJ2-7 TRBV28 CASSSPWGSSYEQYF
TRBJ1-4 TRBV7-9 CASSFRDTQEKLFF
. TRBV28 CASKGEQGEYEQYF
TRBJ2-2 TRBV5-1 CASSPSLDRVTGELFF
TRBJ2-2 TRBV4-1 CASSQFSGINTGELFF
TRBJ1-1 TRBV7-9 CASSFWGQDTEAFF
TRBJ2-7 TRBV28 CASSMTSGKYEQYF
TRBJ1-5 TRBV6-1 CASTTGGGGQPQHF
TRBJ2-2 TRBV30 CAWRFGGGGGELFF
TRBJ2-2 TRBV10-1 CASRQPGLYTGELFF